The 7 T cell receptor beta chains listed next were all sequenced from one sample in a study of regulatory T cells in long-lasting Graves disease. Library construction for TCR beta used iRepertoire HTBI primers and Arm-PCR of CDR3 regions. TCRdb itself ran the multiplex PCR reads through MiXCR, one entry per CDR3 protein. The sample records approximately 400,000 distinct CDR3 sequences, 23% being singletons. The time point is: persistent/refractory GD, antithyroid drugs over 5 years with positive TRAb. The TCR library was made from RNA extracted from PBMCs. The sample in question was peripheral blood mononuclear cells (PBMCs), obtained when the disease was refractory, from a patient treated with antithyroid drugs. These receptors came from a woman aged 40 to 55 with Graves disease.

J is TRBJ2-5 and V is TRBV7-2; TRBD1 matches 8 bases. J gave up 4 bases and V 5 bases, and 12 bases lay outside the gene matches. The CDR3 is made up of 16 amino acids. Germline values: CDR1 SGHTA, CDR2 FQGNSA. CDR3 sequence: CASSRRLGQDVETQYF. The CDR3 coding sequence is TGTGCCAGCAGCCGCCGTCTGGGACAGGATGTAGAGACCCAGTACTTC.

The V and J genes are TRBV6-5 and TRBJ1-3; D perhaps matches TRBD1 (6 bases). With 4 bases removed from V and 5 bases from J, the gap between germline ends came to 27 bases. Germline CDR1 MNHEY, CDR2 SVGAGI. The CDR3 covers 19 residues. This CDR3 is CASSFLPRPGGRQRNTIYF. CDR3 nucleotides: TGTGCCAGCAGTTTCTTACCCAGACCTGGGGGCCGTCAAAGAAACACCATATATTTT.

In this sample, this clonotype turned up once. A read error is possible here, since a much larger clone lies one base away. This rearrangement joins TRBV6-4 to TRBJ2-2, with D possibly being TRBD1 (6 bases). Trimming stripped 10 bases from V and 7 bases from J, with 19 bases between. Germline V gives CDR1 MRHNA, CDR2 SNTAGT. CDR3 length equals 14 residues. The CDR3 DNA follows: TGTGCCAACACCTCCACAGGGACGGGCGGGGAGCTGTTTTTT. This translates into CANTSTGTGGELFF.

V and J are TRBV6-1 and TRBJ1-1; 9 nucleotides match TRBD1. J gave up 6 bases and V 6 bases, and 11 bases lay outside the gene matches. This CDR3 is built from 15 residues. CDR1 is MNHNS and CDR2 is SASEGT in the germline V gene. The CDR3 DNA follows: TGTGCCAGCAGCAAGGACAGGGGAGAGATATCTGAAGCTTTCTTT. This encodes CASSKDRGEISEAFF.

This clonotype has ten or more counts. The chain couples TRBV7-8 to TRBJ2-4; D gene uncertain. V lost 4 bases to trimming and J lost 0 bases, with 10 bases between them. The CDR3 has 15 amino acids. CDR1 and CDR2 (germline): SGHVS, FQNEAQ. The CDR3 coding sequence is TGTGCCAGCAGCTCGGACGGTATAGCCAAAAACATTCAGTACTTC. As protein: CASSSDGIAKNIQYF.

This clonotype was detected a few times. CDR3 residues: CASSSPRERQYF. CDR3 coding DNA: TGTGCCAGCAGTTCTCCCAGGGAGCGACAGTACTTC. This rearrangement joins TRBV28 to TRBJ2-7; the D gene could be TRBD1 or TRBD2 (5 bases each). This CDR3 region has 12 residues. Per germline, CDR1 MDHEN and CDR2 SYDVKM. V was pared by 4 bases and J by 10 bases, with 14 bases between.

This clonotype has at least ten counts. This chain joins TRBV11-2 and TRBJ2-2; TRBD1 agrees at 9 bases. Germline-derived CDR1 and CDR2 are SGHAT and FQNNGV. The junction had 11 bases not matched to a gene; V was cut back by 8 bases and J by 7 bases. This CDR3 has 15 residues. The CDR3 region is CASRPNRGHSGELFF. The CDR3 DNA sequence: TGTGCCAGCCGCCCGAACAGGGGGCATAGCGGGGAGCTGTTTTTT.